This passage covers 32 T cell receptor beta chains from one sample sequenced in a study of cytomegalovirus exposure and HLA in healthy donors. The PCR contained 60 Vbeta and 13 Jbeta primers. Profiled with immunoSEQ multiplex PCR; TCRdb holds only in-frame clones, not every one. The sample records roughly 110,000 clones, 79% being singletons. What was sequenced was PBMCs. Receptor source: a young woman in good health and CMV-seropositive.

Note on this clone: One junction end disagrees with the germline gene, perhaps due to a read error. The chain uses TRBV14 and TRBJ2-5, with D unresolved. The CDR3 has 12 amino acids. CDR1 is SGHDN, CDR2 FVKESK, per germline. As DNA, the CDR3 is TGTCCCAGCAGCCAAGATCCCCAGACACAGTACTTC. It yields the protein CPSSQDPQTQYF.

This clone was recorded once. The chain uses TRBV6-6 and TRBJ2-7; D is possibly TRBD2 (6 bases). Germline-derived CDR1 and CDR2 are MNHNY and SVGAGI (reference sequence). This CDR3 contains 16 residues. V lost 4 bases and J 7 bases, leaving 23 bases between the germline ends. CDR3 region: CASSLGLEGVKGEQYF. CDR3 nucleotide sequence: TGTGCCAGCAGTTTGGGACTTGAGGGAGTGAAAGGAGAGCAGTACTTC.

The CDR3 here is CASLNRDRVSCEQYF. The DNA for the CDR3 is TGTGCCAGCTTGAACCGGGACAGGGTAAGTTGCGAGCAGTACTTC. The chain is built from TRBV27 and TRBJ2-7; 9 bases line up with TRBD1. The CDR3 is 15 residues long. The J segment lost 6 bases and the V segment lost 8 bases, leaving 14 bases of the junction unmatched. CDR1 is MNHEY, CDR2 SMNVEV, per germline (reference sequence).

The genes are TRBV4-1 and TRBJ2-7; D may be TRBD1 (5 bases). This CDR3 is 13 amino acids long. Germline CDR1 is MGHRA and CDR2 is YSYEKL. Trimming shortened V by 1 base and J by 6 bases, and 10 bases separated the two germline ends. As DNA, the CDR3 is TGCGCCAGCAGCCAAGCCAGGGTAGGCGAGCAGTACTTC. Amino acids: CASSQARVGEQYF.

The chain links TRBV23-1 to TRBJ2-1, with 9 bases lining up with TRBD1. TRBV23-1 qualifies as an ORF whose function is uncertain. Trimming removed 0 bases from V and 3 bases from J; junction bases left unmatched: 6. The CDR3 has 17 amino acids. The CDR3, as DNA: TGCGCCAGCAGTCAATCACCGGGACAGGGCCTCTACAATGAGCAGTTCTTC. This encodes CASSQSPGQGLYNEQFF.

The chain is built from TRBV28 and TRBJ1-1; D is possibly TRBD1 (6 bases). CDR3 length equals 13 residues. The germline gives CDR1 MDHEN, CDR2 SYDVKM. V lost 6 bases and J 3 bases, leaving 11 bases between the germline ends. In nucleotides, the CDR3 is TGTGCCAGCAGGCCGGACAGCTACACTGAAGCTTTCTTT. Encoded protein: CASRPDSYTEAFF.

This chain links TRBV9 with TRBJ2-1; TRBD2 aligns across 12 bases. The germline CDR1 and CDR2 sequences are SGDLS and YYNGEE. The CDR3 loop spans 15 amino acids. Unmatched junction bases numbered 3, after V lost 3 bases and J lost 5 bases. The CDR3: CASSGLAGVDNEQFF. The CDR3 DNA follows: TGTGCCAGCAGCGGACTAGCGGGAGTAGACAATGAGCAGTTCTTC.

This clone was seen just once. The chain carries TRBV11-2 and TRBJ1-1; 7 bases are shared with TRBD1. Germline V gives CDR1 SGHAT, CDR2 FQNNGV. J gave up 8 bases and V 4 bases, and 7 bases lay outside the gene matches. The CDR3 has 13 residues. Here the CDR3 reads CASSSTEGAEAFF. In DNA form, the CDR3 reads TGTGCCAGCAGCTCCACAGAGGGGGCCGAAGCTTTCTTT.

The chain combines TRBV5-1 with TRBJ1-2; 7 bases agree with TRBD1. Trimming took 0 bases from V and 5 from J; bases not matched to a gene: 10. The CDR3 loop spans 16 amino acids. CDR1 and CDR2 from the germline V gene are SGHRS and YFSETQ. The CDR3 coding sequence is TGCGCCAGCAGCTTGGTAGACCGGGACAGCCAGTATGGCTACACCTTC. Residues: CASSLVDRDSQYGYTF.

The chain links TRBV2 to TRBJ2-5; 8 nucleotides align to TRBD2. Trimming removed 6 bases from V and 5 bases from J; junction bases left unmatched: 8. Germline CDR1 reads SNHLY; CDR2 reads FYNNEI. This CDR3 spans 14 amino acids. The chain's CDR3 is CASSATSAGETQYF. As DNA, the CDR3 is TGTGCCAGCAGCGCGACTAGCGCCGGCGAGACCCAGTACTTC.

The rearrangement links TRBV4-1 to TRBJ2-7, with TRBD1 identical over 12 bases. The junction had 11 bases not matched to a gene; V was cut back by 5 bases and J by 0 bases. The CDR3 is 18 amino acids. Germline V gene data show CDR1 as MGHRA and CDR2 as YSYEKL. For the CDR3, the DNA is TGCGCCAGCAGCGTCCTTCCGGGACAGGGGGCGGTCTCCTACGAGCAGTACTTC. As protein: CASSVLPGQGAVSYEQYF.

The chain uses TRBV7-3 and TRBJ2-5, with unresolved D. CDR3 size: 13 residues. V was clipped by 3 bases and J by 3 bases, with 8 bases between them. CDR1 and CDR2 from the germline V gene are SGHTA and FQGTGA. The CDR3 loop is CASSFTREETQYF. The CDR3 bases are TGTGCCAGCAGCTTTACGAGAGAAGAGACCCAGTACTTC. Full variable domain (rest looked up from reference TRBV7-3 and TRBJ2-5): GAGVSQTPSNKVTEKGKYVELRCDPISGHTALYWYRQSLGQGPEFLIYFQGTGAADDSGLPNDRFFAVRPEGSVSTLKIQRTERGDSAVYLCASSFTREETQYFGPGTRLLVL.

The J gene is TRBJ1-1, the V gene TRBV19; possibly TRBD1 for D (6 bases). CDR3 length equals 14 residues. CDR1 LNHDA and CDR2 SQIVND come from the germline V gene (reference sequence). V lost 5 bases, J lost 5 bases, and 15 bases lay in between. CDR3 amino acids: CASSDTGKGTEAFF. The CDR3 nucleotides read TGTGCCAGTAGTGACACAGGGAAGGGGACTGAAGCTTTCTTT.

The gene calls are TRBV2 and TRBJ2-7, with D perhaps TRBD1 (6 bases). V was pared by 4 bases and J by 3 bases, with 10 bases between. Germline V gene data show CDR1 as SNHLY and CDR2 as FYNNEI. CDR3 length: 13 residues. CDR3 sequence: CASSVRRGYEQYF. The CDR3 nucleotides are TGTGCCAGCAGTGTTCGCAGGGGCTACGAGCAGTACTTC.

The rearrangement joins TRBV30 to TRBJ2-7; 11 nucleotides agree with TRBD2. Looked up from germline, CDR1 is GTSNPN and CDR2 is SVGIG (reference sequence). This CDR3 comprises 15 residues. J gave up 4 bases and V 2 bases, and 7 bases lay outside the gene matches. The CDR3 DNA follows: TGTGCCTGGAGTCTGCCGGGACTAGCGGTATACGAGCAGTACTTC. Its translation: CAWSLPGLAVYEQYF.

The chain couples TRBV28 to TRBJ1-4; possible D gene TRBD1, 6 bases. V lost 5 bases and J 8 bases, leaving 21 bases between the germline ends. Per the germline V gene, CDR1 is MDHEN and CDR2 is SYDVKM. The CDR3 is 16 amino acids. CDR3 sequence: CASSPRRGGVVEKLFF. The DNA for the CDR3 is TGTGCCAGCAGTCCCCGGAGAGGGGGAGTAGTAGAAAAACTGTTTTTT.

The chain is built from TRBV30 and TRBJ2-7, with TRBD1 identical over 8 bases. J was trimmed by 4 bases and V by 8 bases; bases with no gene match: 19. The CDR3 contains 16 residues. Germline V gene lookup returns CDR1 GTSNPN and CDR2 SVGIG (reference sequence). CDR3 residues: CAGAPFQGARLYEQYF. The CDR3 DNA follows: TGTGCCGGAGCCCCCTTCCAGGGGGCGCGTTTATACGAGCAGTACTTC.

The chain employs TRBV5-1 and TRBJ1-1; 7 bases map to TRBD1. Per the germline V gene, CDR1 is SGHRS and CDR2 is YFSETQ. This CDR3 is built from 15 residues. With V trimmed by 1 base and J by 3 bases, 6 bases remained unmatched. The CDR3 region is CASSLKGGSDTEAFF. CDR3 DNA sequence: TGCGCCAGCAGCTTGAAAGGGGGCTCGGACACTGAAGCTTTCTTT.

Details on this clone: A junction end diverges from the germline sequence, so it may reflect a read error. The CDR3 DNA follows: TGTGCTAGCAGCCCAAGGAGGGCCGGGGAGCAGTACTTC. Residues: CASSPRRAGEQYF. V is TRBV7-7 and J is TRBJ2-7, with D tentatively TRBD2 (6 bases). The germline V gene has CDR1 SSHAT and CDR2 FNYEAQ (reference sequence). The CDR3 has 13 residues.

CDR3 in DNA: TGTGCCAGTAGCCGACTGGATAGCGGGGACCCCAAGCAGTACTTC. It specifies CASSRLDSGDPKQYF. The chain recombines TRBV19 with TRBJ2-7; TRBD2 agrees at 8 bases. Germline loops: CDR1 LNHDA, CDR2 SQIVND (reference sequence). This CDR3 has 15 amino acids. J lost 8 bases, V lost 6 bases, and 15 bases had no gene match.

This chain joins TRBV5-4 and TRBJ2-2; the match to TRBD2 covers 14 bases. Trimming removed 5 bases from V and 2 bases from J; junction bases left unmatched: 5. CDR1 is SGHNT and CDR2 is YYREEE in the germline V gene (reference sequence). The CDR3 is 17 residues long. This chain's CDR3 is CASSKTSGRVNTGELFF. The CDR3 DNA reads TGTGCCAGCAGTAAGACTAGCGGGAGGGTTAACACCGGGGAGCTGTTTTTT.

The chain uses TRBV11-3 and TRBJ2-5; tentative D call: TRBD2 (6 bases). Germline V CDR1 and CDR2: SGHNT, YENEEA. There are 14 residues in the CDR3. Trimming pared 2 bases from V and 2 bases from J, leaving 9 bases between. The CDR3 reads CASSLRSGQETQYF. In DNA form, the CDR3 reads TGTGCCAGCAGCTTACGGAGCGGGCAAGAGACCCAGTACTTC.

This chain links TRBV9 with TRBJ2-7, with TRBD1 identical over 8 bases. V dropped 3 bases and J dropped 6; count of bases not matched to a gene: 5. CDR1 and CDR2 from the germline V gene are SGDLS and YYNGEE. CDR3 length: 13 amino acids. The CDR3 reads CASSETGAPEQYF. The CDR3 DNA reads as TGTGCCAGCAGCGAGACAGGGGCCCCCGAGCAGTACTTC.

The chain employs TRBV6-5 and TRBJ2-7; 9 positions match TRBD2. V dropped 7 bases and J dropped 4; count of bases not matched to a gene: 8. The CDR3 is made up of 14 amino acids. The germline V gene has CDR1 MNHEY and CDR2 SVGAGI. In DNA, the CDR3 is TGTGCCAGCACCCCAGCTAGCGGGAAGTACGAGCAGTACTTC. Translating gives CASTPASGKYEQYF.

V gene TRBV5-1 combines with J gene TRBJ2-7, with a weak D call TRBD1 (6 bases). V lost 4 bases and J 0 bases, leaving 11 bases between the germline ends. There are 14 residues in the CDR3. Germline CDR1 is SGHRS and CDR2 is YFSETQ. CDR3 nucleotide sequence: TGCGCCAGCAGCGCCGGGACATCCTCCTACGAGCAGTACTTC. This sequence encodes CASSAGTSSYEQYF.

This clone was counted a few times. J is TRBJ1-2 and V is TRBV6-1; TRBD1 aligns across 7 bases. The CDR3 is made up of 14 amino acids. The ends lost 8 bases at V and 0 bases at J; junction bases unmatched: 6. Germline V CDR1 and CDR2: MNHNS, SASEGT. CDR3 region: CASLGTEANYGYTF. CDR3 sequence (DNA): TGTGCCAGCCTTGGGACAGAAGCTAACTATGGCTACACCTTC.

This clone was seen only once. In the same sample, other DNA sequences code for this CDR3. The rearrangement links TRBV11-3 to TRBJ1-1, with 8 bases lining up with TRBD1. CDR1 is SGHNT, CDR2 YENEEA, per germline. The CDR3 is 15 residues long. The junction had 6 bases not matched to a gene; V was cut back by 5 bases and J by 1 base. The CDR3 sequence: CASSAQQGENTEAFF. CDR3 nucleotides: TGTGCCAGCAGCGCGCAACAGGGGGAGAACACTGAAGCTTTCTTT.

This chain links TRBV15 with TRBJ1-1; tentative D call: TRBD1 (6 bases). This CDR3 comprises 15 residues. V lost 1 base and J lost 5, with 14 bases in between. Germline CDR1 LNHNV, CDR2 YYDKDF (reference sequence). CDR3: CATSRGVRGWTEAFF. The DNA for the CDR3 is TGTGCCACCAGCAGAGGGGTCAGGGGCTGGACTGAAGCTTTCTTT.

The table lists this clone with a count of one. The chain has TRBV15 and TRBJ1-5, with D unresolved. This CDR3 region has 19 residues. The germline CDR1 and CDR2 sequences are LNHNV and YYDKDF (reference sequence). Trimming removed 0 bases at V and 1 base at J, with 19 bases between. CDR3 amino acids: CATSRDLPRVFGSNQPQHF. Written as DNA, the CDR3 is TGTGCCACCAGCAGAGATCTTCCTCGGGTCTTCGGGAGCAATCAGCCCCAGCATTTT.

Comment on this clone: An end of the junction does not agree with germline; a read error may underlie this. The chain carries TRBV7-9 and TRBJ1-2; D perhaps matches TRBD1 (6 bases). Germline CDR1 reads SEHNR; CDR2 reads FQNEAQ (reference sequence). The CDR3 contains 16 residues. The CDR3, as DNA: TGTTCCAGCAGCCACATGGCCCCTCAGGGGCCAGGCGGCTACACCTTC. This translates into CSSSHMAPQGPGGYTF.

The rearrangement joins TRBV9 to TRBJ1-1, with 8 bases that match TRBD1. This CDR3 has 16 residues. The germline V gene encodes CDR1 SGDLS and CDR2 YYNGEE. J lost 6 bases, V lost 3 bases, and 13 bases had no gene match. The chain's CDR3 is CASSGPKTGVVAEAFF. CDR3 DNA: TGTGCCAGCAGCGGACCTAAGACAGGGGTTGTGGCTGAAGCTTTCTTT. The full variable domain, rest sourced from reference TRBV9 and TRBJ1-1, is DSGVTQTPKHLITATGQRVTLRCSPRSGDLSVYWYQQSLDQGLQFLIQYYNGEERAKGNILERFSAQQFPDLHSELNLSSLELGDSALYFCASSGPKTGVVAEAFFGQGTRLTVV.

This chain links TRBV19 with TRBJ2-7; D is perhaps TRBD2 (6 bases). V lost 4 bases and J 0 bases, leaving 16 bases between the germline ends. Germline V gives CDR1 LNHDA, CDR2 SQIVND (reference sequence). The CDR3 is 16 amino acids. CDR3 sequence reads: CASSSPGTQSSYEQYF. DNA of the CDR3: TGTGCCAGTAGTAGTCCCGGGACTCAGAGCTCCTACGAGCAGTACTTC.